This T cell receptor beta chain was recovered during a study of OX40 agonist ivuxolimab in advanced cancers. Study-level findings and limits: Among the lowest peripheral clonal expansion occurred in 0.1-3.0 mg/kg partial responders.

This CDR3 spans 14 amino acids. CDR1 and CDR2 (germline): SGHAT, FQNNGV. V shed 3 bases and J 1 base; nucleotides not matched to a gene: 0. As concerns this clone: Its cognate antigen is unknown.

Generated by immunoSEQ multiplex PCR, the TCRdb table keeps only in-frame clones and is missing some. The table has about 53,000 clones, 70% to 80% seen once; the top ten hold 1.2%. The chain links TRBV11-2 to TRBJ2-3; 8 nucleotides align to TRBD2. The TCR originated in an adult with an advanced solid tumor such as melanoma, head and neck, liver or kidney cancer. Sequences were derived from CD4+ or CD8+ T cells sorted from blood, sampled in a trial of the OX40 agonist ivuxolimab. The chain's CDR3 is CASSLGLGTDTQYF. DNA of the CDR3: TGTGCCAGCAGCTTGGGACTAGGCACAGATACGCAGTATTTT.